This TCR beta chain was obtained from a study of T cell repertoires in cytomegalovirus infection. Concerning this clonotype itself: The antigen is unknown.

TCRdb analysed the reads with MiXCR anew, one entry per CDR3 protein. The sample gives tens of thousands of distinct CDR3 sequences, roughly 20% of which show up once; roughly 18% is in the top ten. The trim removed 4 bases at V and 2 bases at J, leaving 12 bases unmatched. The CDR3 spans 18 residues. Germline values: CDR1 SGDLS, CDR2 YYNGEE. Sequencing was done on a sample of PBMCs, sequenced either directly or after in vitro stimulation (not recorded which). The receptor's source is a human donor in good health (CMV status not recorded). Some clones in this sample may be carry-over from other donors' samples. The chain couples TRBV9 to TRBJ2-5; 12 bases match TRBD2. The CDR3: CASSPRMGLAGLQETQYF. The CDR3 nucleotides read TGTGCCAGCAGCCCTAGGATGGGACTAGCGGGCTTACAAGAGACCCAGTACTTC. Looking up the rest from reference TRBV9 and TRBJ2-5 gives the full variable domain: DSGVTQTPKHLITATGQRVTLRCSPRSGDLSVYWYQQSLDQGLQFLIQYYNGEERAKGNILERFSAQQFPDLHSELNLSSLELGDSALYFCASSPRMGLAGLQETQYFGPGTRLLVL.